This TCR beta chain was sequenced for a study of T cell responses to AZD1222 COVID-19 vaccine. Broader study findings: Two AZD1222 doses significantly raised spike-specific TCR breadth and depth over controls. Baseline serology detected seropositivity in only 5 or 6 AZD1222 recipients.

This clone appeared a single time. Its antigen remains unidentified. Germline loops: CDR1 MNHNS, CDR2 SASEGT. V was shortened by 0 bases and J by 6 bases, with 14 bases between the two germline ends. The CDR3 is 15 amino acids. The repertoire was sequenced with immunoSEQ multiplex PCR; TCRdb's copy has only in-frame clones and lacks some. The data contain about 150,000 clones, roughly nine tenths of them seen just once; the ten biggest clones take up around 3%. The starting material was peripheral blood, obtained on day 0 of AZD1222 vaccination. V gene TRBV6-1 combines with J gene TRBJ1-2; D is perhaps TRBD1 (6 bases). The sequence derives from an adult in good health. The CDR3 here is CASSEAGGRRNGYTF. CDR3 DNA sequence: TGTGCCAGCAGTGAAGCGGGGGGGCGGAGGAATGGCTACACCTTC.